The next 29 T cell receptor beta chains were all read from a single sample in a study of CD8+ T cells in alopecia areata. Sequencing templates came from extracted RNA that was reverse transcribed into cDNA. Produced via immunoSEQ multiplex PCR; TCRdb's table is partial and in-frame only. The data show about 190,000 clones, 58% seen once. Treatment: oral pan-JAK inhibitor, 5-10 mg twice daily. The sample was CD8+ T cells sorted from blood, taken at week 24, from a patient treated with tofacitinib. These receptor sequences come from a human donor with alopecia areata.

This clone was seen a handful of times. The chain links TRBV29-1 to TRBJ2-7; tentatively, D is TRBD1 or TRBD2 (7 bases each). In germline, CDR1 is SQVTM, CDR2 ANQGSEA. The CDR3 sequence is 13 residues long. V was trimmed by 5 bases and J by 7 bases, leaving 18 bases between them. This CDR3 is CSVSPGGAGEQYF. Written as DNA, the CDR3 is TGCAGCGTTTCCCCAGGGGGGGCAGGGGAGCAGTACTTC.

In this sample, this clone turned up a few times. This sequence joins TRBV10-2 and TRBJ2-4; TRBD2 matches at 12 bases. After removal of 4 bases from V and 12 bases from J, the junction contained 4 bases not matched to a gene. Germline CDR1 WSHSY, CDR2 SAAADI. The CDR3 runs to 13 residues. The CDR3 DNA reads as TGCGCCAGCAGTGTTTCGACTAGCGGGGGTCAGTACTTC. Its translation is CASSVSTSGGQYF.

Only one count was recorded for this clone. The chain couples TRBV10-3 to TRBJ2-7; 7 nucleotides match TRBD1. The germline gives CDR1 ENHRY, CDR2 SYGVKD. The V segment lost 4 bases and the J segment 2 bases; nucleotides outside the gene matches: 2. This CDR3 has 13 residues. CDR3 loop: CAISADRAYEQYF. CDR3 coding DNA: TGTGCCATCAGTGCTGACAGGGCCTACGAGCAGTACTTC.

The chain employs TRBV27 and TRBJ2-3, with 9 bases identical to TRBD2. Germline V gene data show CDR1 as MNHEY and CDR2 as SMNVEV (reference sequence). With V trimmed by 5 bases and J by 2 bases, 14 bases remained unmatched. CDR3 length equals 18 residues. CDR3 nucleotide sequence: TGTGCCAGCAGTAATACACCGGGACTAGCTTTTTTCACAGATACGCAGTATTTT. Amino acid sequence: CASSNTPGLAFFTDTQYF.

J is TRBJ2-1 and V is TRBV4-1; the D gene is possibly TRBD2 (6 bases). The CDR3 runs to 15 residues. V was shortened by 5 bases and J by 0 bases, with 11 bases between the two germline ends. Per the germline V gene, CDR1 is MGHRA and CDR2 is YSYEKL. The CDR3: CASSMDYPSYNEQFF. DNA for the CDR3: TGCGCCAGCAGCATGGACTATCCCTCCTACAATGAGCAGTTCTTC.

This chain links TRBV29-1 with TRBJ2-1, with 8 bases fitting TRBD2. This CDR3 comprises 13 residues. The germline V gene encodes CDR1 SQVTM and CDR2 ANQGSEA. J was trimmed by 7 bases and V by 1 base; bases with no gene match: 3. The CDR3 region is CSVEAGGKNEQFF. In DNA, the CDR3 is TGCAGCGTTGAAGCGGGGGGGAAAAATGAGCAGTTCTTC.

In regard to this clone: A read error may be the cause here, since a much bigger clone is one base away. This chain uses TRBV25-1 with TRBJ1-1; tentatively, D is TRBD1 (6 bases). CDR3 length equals 12 residues. Germline V lookup: CDR1 MGHDK, CDR2 SYGVNS. V was trimmed by 7 bases and J by 1 base, leaving 7 bases between them. The CDR3 is CASKTGNTEAFF. The CDR3 DNA reads as TGTGCCAGCAAGACAGGGAACACTGAAGCTTTCTTT.

This clone occurred a few times. This chain links TRBV30 with TRBJ2-1; 7 bases fit TRBD2. Germline V gene lookup returns CDR1 GTSNPN and CDR2 SVGIG (reference sequence). The CDR3 has 13 residues. Trimming cost V 5 bases and J 2 bases; bases outside gene matches: 3. The CDR3 loop is CAWWSGAYNEQFF. The CDR3 DNA reads as TGTGCCTGGTGGAGCGGGGCCTACAATGAGCAGTTCTTC.

The J gene is TRBJ2-2, the V gene TRBV9; D uncertain. The CDR3 sequence is 12 residues long. Trimming took off 0 bases at V and 15 bases at J, with 12 bases between the two ends. From germline, CDR1 is SGDLS and CDR2 YYNGEE. This chain's CDR3 is CASSVDAPPMFF. In DNA form, the CDR3 reads TGTGCCAGCAGCGTAGACGCACCGCCAATGTTTTTT.

The chain couples TRBV19 to TRBJ2-2; 9 bases are shared with TRBD1. Germline CDR1 is LNHDA and CDR2 is SQIVND (reference sequence). The CDR3 runs 14 residues. The J segment lost 3 bases and the V segment lost 7 bases, leaving 3 bases of the junction unmatched. DNA of the CDR3: TGTGCCAGTACTAGGGACAGGGACACCGGGGAGCTGTTTTTT. Amino acid sequence: CASTRDRDTGELFF.

The gene calls are TRBV2 and TRBJ2-5; D is perhaps TRBD1 or TRBD2 (6 bases each). The germline V and J ends were trimmed by 2 bases and 5 bases, with 9 bases remaining between them. CDR3 length equals 13 residues. CDR1 and CDR2 from the germline V gene are SNHLY and FYNNEI. In DNA, the CDR3 is TGTGCCAGCAGTGAATGGGGGGCTGAGACCCAGTACTTC. This gives the protein CASSEWGAETQYF.

This clone turned up a few times. The rearrangement links TRBV30 to TRBJ1-5; no clear D. Germline CDR1 reads GTSNPN; CDR2 reads SVGIG (reference sequence). Trimming cost V 0 bases and J 9 bases, with 9 bases left between them. The length of the CDR3 is 12 residues. CDR3 loop: CAWSVRWGPQHF. CDR3 bases: TGTGCCTGGAGTGTACGATGGGGGCCCCAGCATTTT.

This clone was counted between two and nine times. The chain links TRBV2 to TRBJ1-1, with a weak D call TRBD1 (6 bases). This CDR3 has 17 residues. The V gene lost 8 bases and the J gene lost 0 bases, with 22 bases spanning the gap. The V gene's germline CDR1 is SNHLY and CDR2 FYNNEI. CDR3 protein: CASGFSPSDRVNTEAFF. The CDR3 DNA is TGTGCCAGCGGTTTCTCCCCATCGGACAGAGTGAACACTGAAGCTTTCTTT.

V and J are TRBV10-3 and TRBJ2-3; TRBD2 is a possible D gene (7 bases). The CDR3 loop spans 14 amino acids. V lost 10 bases to trimming and J lost 4 bases, with 18 bases between them. Germline V gene lookup returns CDR1 ENHRY and CDR2 SYGVKD. The DNA of the CDR3 is TGTGCCACCGTCGAGGGGGGGGGCTCAGATACGCAGTATTTT. It is translated as CATVEGGGSDTQYF.

This clone appeared a single time. The chain combines TRBV29-1 with TRBJ2-1; a weak D match, TRBD1 (6 bases). Trimming stripped 3 bases from V and 6 bases from J, with 15 bases between. The CDR3 spans 14 residues. Germline CDR1 and CDR2: SQVTM and ANQGSEA. CDR3 coding DNA: TGCAGCGTTGAGGGGCCAGGGGACGGCAATGAGCAGTTCTTC. Encoded protein: CSVEGPGDGNEQFF.

The rearrangement uses TRBV6-6 and TRBJ2-3, with TRBD1 identical over 9 bases. The CDR3 runs 14 residues. Unmatched junction bases numbered 3, after V lost 7 bases and J lost 1 base. Per the germline V gene, CDR1 is MNHNY and CDR2 is SVGAGI (reference sequence). The CDR3 DNA reads as TGTGCCAGCACCAGGACAGGGGGCACAGATACGCAGTATTTT. It translates to CASTRTGGTDTQYF.

This clone has only a few counts. The V gene is TRBV4-1, the J gene TRBJ2-2; D is ambiguous. This CDR3 is 12 amino acids long. The germline gives CDR1 MGHRA, CDR2 YSYEKL. Trimming cost V 5 bases and J 5 bases, with 6 bases left between them. The chain's CDR3 is CASSSSTGELFF. CDR3 nucleotides: TGCGCCAGCAGCTCTTCGACCGGGGAGCTGTTTTTT.

The table lists this clone with a count of one. J is TRBJ2-2 and V is TRBV27; tentative D call: TRBD2 (6 bases). V lost 0 bases and J 7 bases, leaving 12 bases between the germline ends. Germline V lookup: CDR1 MNHEY, CDR2 SMNVEV (reference sequence). CDR3 length: 15 amino acids. For the CDR3, the DNA is TGTGCCAGCAGTTTATCCAGCGGGCGGGGCGGGGAGCTGTTTTTT. This encodes CASSLSSGRGGELFF.

The chain combines TRBV7-8 with TRBJ2-2; 9 bases map to TRBD1. The CDR3 length is 16 residues. Germline V gene lookup returns CDR1 SGHVS and CDR2 FQNEAQ. Trimming took 5 bases from V and 4 from J; bases not matched to a gene: 8. CDR3 sequence reads: CASSPRQGGSTGELFF. CDR3 in DNA: TGTGCCAGCAGCCCCCGACAGGGGGGGAGCACCGGGGAGCTGTTTTTT.

The chain has TRBV13 and TRBJ2-1; D is unclear. Trimming removed 5 bases from V and 0 bases from J, with 11 bases in between. This CDR3 has 15 residues. The germline V gene has CDR1 PRHDT and CDR2 FYEKMQ (reference sequence). CDR3 in DNA: TGTGCCAGCAGCCCCGCCTATAGCTCCTACAATGAGCAGTTCTTC. Protein product: CASSPAYSSYNEQFF.

The gene calls are TRBV7-9 and TRBJ1-5; 8 nucleotides agree with TRBD1. This CDR3 is built from 14 residues. V shed 5 bases and J 4 bases; nucleotides not matched to a gene: 4. The V gene's germline CDR1 is SEHNR and CDR2 FQNEAQ (reference sequence). Written as DNA, the CDR3 is TGTGCCAGCAGCCAGGACAGGGATAATCAGCCCCAGCATTTT. This codes for CASSQDRDNQPQHF.

This chain connects TRBV6-1 to TRBJ2-7; 8 nucleotides agree with TRBD2. Germline V lookup: CDR1 MNHNS, CDR2 SASEGT. J gave up 5 bases and V 9 bases, and 3 bases lay outside the gene matches. There are 11 residues in the CDR3. Here the CDR3 DNA reads TGTGCCAGTCGCGGGGGGCACGAGCAGTACTTC. Amino acid sequence: CASRGGHEQYF.

The rearrangement uses TRBV7-8 and TRBJ2-7; TRBD1 agrees at 12 bases. The better agreement between TRBJ2-5 and the DNA end casts doubt on the J call. The CDR3 sequence is 15 residues long. Germline CDR1 SGHVS, CDR2 FQNEAQ. The CDR3: CASSFRDRGRGTQYF. The CDR3 DNA reads TGTGCCAGCAGCTTCCGGGACAGGGGGCGAGGGACCCAGTACTTC.

V gene TRBV2 combines with J gene TRBJ2-5, with D perhaps matching TRBD1 or TRBD2 (5 bases each). This CDR3 contains 18 residues. Germline V gene lookup returns CDR1 SNHLY and CDR2 FYNNEI. The ends were cut back, 5 bases at V and 4 bases at J, with 26 bases in the middle. The CDR3 here is CASSTLGGGPKGRETQYF. The CDR3 nucleotides are TGTGCCAGCAGTACCCTCGGTGGAGGCCCGAAGGGACGAGAGACCCAGTACTTC.

V is TRBV10-3 and J is TRBJ2-3; tentatively, D is TRBD2 (6 bases). V lost 4 bases, J lost 0 bases, and 11 bases lay in between. The length of the CDR3 is 15 residues. Germline lookup yields CDR1 ENHRY and CDR2 SYGVKD. The CDR3 is CAISGGRGSTDTQYF. DNA for the CDR3: TGTGCCATCAGTGGGGGACGGGGGAGCACAGATACGCAGTATTTT.

This clone was observed a few times. The CDR3 sequence: CASSLGGGPGANVLTF. The DNA of the CDR3 is TGTGCCAGCAGCTTAGGGGGCGGTCCTGGGGCCAACGTCCTGACTTTC. The chain is built from TRBV13 and TRBJ2-6; no clear D gene. The CDR3 contains 16 residues. The V end lost 0 bases, the J end lost 2 bases, and 8 bases lay between the germline ends. CDR1 PRHDT and CDR2 FYEKMQ come from the germline V gene (reference sequence).

This chain links TRBV30 with TRBJ2-5; D gene ambiguous. Between the trimmed V and J ends, which lost 3 bases and 13 bases, there was a span of 18 bases. Germline V gives CDR1 GTSNPN, CDR2 SVGIG (reference sequence). The CDR3 is 12 residues long. The CDR3 coding sequence is TGTGCCTGGAGCCACGAGAACCTTCTCTTGTACTTC. It is translated as CAWSHENLLLYF.

This clone was found a few times. The rearrangement uses TRBV19 and TRBJ2-2, with unresolved D. The CDR3 is 15 amino acids. V lost 5 bases, J lost 0 bases, and 10 bases lay in between. Germline V gene data show CDR1 as LNHDA and CDR2 as SQIVND (reference sequence). CDR3 in DNA: TGTGCCAGTAGTTCGGCAGGAACGAACACCGGGGAGCTGTTTTTT. Residues: CASSSAGTNTGELFF. Drawing the rest from reference TRBV19 and TRBJ2-2, the complete variable domain is DGGITQSPKYLFRKEGQNVTLSCEQNLNHDAMYWYRQDPGQGLRLIYYSQIVNDFQKGDIAEGYSVSREKKESFPLTVTSAQKNPTAFYLCASSSAGTNTGELFFGEGSRLTVL.

A note on this clone: Other DNA sequences in the same sample also yield this CDR3. V and J are TRBV5-6 and TRBJ2-1; D gene unclear. V was shortened by 0 bases and J by 9 bases, with 4 bases between the two germline ends. This CDR3 region has 11 residues. Germline assignment: CDR1 SGHDT and CDR2 YYEEEE. The CDR3 reads CASSLAGEQFF. CDR3 nucleotide sequence: TGTGCCAGCAGCTTGGCTGGTGAGCAGTTCTTC.